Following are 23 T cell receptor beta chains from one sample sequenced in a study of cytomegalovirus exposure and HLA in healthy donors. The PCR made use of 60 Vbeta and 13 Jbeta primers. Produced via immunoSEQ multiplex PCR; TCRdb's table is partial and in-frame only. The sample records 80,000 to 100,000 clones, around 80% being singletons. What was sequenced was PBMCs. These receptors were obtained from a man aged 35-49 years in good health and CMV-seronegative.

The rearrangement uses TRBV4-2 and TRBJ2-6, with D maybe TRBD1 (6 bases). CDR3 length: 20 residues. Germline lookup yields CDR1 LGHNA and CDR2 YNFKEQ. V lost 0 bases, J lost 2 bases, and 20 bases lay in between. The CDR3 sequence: CASSQDQVAGVGTGANVLTF. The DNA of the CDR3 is TGTGCCAGCAGCCAAGATCAGGTGGCAGGGGTAGGCACTGGGGCCAACGTCCTGACTTTC.

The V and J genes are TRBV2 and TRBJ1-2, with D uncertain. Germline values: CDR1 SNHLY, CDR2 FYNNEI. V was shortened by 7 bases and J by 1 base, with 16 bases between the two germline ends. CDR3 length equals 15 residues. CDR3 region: CASMVVEGDNYGYTF. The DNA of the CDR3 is TGTGCCAGCATGGTAGTCGAGGGAGATAACTATGGCTACACCTTC.

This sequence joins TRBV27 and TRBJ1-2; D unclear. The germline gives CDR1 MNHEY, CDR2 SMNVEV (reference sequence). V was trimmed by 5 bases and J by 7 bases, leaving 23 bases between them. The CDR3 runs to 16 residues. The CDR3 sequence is CASSPPQVAGRSGYTF. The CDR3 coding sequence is TGTGCCAGCAGTCCCCCCCAAGTGGCAGGAAGAAGTGGCTACACCTTC.

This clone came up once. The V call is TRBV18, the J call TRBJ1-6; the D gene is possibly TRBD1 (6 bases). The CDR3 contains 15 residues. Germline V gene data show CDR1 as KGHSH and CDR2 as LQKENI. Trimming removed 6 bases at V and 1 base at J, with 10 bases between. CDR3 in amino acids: CASSDQGSYNSPLHF. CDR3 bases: TGTGCCAGCTCCGATCAGGGGTCCTATAATTCACCCCTCCACTTT.

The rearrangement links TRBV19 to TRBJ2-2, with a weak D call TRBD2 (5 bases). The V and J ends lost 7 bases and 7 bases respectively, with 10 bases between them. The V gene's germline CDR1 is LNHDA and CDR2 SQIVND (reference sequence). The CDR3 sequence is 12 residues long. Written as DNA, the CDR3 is TGTGCCAGTATTAGCGCCGGCGGGGAGCTGTTTTTT. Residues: CASISAGGELFF.

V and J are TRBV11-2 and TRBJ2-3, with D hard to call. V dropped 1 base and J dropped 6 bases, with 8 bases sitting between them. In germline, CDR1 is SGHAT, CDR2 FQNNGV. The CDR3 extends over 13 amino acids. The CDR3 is CASSLGVPDTQYF. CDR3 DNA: TGTGCCAGCAGCTTAGGTGTTCCGGATACGCAGTATTTT.

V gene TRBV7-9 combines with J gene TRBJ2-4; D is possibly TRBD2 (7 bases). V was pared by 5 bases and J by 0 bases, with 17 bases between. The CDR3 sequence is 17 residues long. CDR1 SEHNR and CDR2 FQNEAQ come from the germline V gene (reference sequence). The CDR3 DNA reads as TGTGCCAGCAGCCCGAAAAGGGGGGGGGAAGCCAAAAACATTCAGTACTTC. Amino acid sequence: CASSPKRGGEAKNIQYF.

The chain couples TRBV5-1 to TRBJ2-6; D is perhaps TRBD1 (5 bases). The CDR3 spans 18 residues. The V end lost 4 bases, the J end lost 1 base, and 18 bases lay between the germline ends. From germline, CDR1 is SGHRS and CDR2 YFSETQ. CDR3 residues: CASSNGQGALSGANVLTF. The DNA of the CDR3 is TGCGCCAGCAGCAACGGACAAGGAGCTTTATCTGGGGCCAACGTCCTGACTTTC.

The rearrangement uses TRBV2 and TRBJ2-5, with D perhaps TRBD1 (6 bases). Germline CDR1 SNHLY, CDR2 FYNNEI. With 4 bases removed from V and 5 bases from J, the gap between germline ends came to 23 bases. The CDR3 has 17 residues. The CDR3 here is CASSGLGAGAGGETQYF. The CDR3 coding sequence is TGTGCCAGCAGTGGCTTGGGTGCAGGGGCAGGAGGTGAGACCCAGTACTTC.

The CDR3: CASSHSGGRGDEQFF. CDR3 in DNA: TGCGCCAGCAGCCATAGCGGGGGGCGGGGGGATGAGCAGTTCTTC. V gene TRBV5-1 combines with J gene TRBJ2-1; TRBD2 agrees at 10 bases. Losses at the gene ends were 4 bases for V and 8 bases for J; bases not matched to a gene: 9. There are 15 residues in the CDR3. Per germline, CDR1 SGHRS and CDR2 YFSETQ.

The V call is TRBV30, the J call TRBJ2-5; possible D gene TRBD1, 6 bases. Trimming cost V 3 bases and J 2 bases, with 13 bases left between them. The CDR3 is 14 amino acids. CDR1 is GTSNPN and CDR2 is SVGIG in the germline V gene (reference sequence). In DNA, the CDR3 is TGTGCCTGGAGCGAGGGGACAAGACAAGAGACCCAGTACTTC. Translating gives CAWSEGTRQETQYF.

CDR3 sequence: CASSRGLAGVGEQYF. CDR3 coding DNA: TGTGCCAGCAGCCGTGGACTAGCGGGGGTTGGAGAGCAGTACTTC. The chain links TRBV14 to TRBJ2-7; TRBD2 agrees at 13 bases. This CDR3 region has 15 residues. Germline V gene sequence: CDR1 SGHDN, CDR2 FVKESK. The V segment lost 4 bases and the J segment 7 bases; nucleotides outside the gene matches: 7.

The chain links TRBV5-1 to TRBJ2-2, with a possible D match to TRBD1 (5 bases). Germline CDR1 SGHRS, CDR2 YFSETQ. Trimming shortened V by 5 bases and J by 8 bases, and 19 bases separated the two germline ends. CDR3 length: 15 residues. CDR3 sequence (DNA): TGCGCCAGCAGTCTACAGGCCGGAGCAGGTGGGGAGCTGTTTTTT. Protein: CASSLQAGAGGELFF.

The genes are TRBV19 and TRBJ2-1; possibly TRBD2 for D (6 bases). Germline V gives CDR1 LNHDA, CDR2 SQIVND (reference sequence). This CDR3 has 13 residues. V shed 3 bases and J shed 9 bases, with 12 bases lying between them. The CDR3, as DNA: TGTGCCAGTAGTATCTCTAGGGGAGGTGAGCAGTTCTTC. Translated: CASSISRGGEQFF.

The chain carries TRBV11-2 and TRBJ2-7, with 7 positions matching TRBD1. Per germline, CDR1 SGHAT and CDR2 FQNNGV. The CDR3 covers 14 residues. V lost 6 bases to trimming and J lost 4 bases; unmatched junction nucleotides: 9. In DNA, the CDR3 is TGTGCCAGCAGTCGGGACAGCGATTTATACGAGCAGTACTTC. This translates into CASSRDSDLYEQYF.

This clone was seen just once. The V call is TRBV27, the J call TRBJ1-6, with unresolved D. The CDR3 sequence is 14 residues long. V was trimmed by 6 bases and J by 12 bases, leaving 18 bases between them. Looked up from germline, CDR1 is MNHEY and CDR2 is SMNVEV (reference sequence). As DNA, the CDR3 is TGTGCCAGCAGATCCCTAAACCGACAAGGACCCCTCCACTTT. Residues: CASRSLNRQGPLHF.

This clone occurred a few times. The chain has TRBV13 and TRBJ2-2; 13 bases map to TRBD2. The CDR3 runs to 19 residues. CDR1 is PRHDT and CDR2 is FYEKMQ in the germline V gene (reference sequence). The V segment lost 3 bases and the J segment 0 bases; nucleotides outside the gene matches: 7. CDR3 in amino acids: CASSFRGLAGAPNTGELFF. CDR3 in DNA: TGTGCCAGCAGCTTCCGCGGACTAGCGGGGGCCCCGAACACCGGGGAGCTGTTTTTT.

CDR3 region: CASARGRPLDGYTF. DNA of the CDR3: TGTGCCAGCGCAAGGGGGCGGCCACTGGATGGCTACACCTTC. The V and J genes are TRBV6-5 and TRBJ1-2, with TRBD1 matching over 7 bases. The J segment lost 6 bases and the V segment lost 8 bases, leaving 12 bases of the junction unmatched. The CDR3 is made up of 14 amino acids. The V gene's germline CDR1 is MNHEY and CDR2 SVGAGI.

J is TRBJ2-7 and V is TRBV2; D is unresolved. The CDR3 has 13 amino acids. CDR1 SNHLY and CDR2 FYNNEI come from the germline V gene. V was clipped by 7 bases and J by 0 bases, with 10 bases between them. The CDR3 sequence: CASNRDDSYEQYF. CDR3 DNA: TGTGCCAGCAATCGAGATGACTCCTACGAGCAGTACTTC. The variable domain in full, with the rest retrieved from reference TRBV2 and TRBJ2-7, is EPEVTQTPSHQVTQMGQEVILRCVPISNHLYFYWYRQILGQKVEFLVSFYNNEISEKSEIFDDQFSVERPDGSNFTLKIRSTKLEDSAMYFCASNRDDSYEQYFGPGTRLTVT.

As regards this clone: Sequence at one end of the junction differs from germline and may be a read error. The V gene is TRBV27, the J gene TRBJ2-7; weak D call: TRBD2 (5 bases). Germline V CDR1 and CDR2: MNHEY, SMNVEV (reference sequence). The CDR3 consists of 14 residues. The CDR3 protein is CASSLDGITYKQYF. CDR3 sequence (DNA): TGTGCCAGCAGTCTGGACGGGATCACCTACAAGCAGTACTTC.

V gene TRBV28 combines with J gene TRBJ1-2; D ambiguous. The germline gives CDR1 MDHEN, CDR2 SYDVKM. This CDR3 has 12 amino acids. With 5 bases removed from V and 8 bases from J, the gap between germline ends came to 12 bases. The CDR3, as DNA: TGTGCCAGCAGTCTCTTCAACTCAGGCTACACCTTC. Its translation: CASSLFNSGYTF.

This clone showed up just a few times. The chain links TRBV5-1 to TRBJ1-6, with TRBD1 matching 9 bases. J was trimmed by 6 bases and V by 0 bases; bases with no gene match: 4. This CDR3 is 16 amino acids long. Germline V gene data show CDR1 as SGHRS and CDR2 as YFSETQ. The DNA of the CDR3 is TGCGCCAGCAGCTTGGATGGGACAGGGCGTAATTCACCCCTCCACTTT. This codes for CASSLDGTGRNSPLHF.

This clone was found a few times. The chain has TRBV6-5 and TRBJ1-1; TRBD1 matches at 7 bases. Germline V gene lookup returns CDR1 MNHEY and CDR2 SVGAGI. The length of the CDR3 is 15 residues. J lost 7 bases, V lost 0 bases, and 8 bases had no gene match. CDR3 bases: TGTGCCAGCAGTTACTCCTCTACAGGGGTAGTTGAAGCTTTCTTT. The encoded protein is CASSYSSTGVVEAFF.